This T cell receptor beta chain comes out of a study of OX40 agonist ivuxolimab in advanced cancers. Study at large: Patients took ivuxolimab, an agonistic anti-OX40 (CD134) antibody. Age averaged about 60 years (range roughly 23 to 79), and approximately 80% were male. The study reported partial responses in three patients: one hepatocellular carcinoma, two cutaneous melanoma.

The data were produced by immunoSEQ multiplex PCR, yet TCRdb's version contains in-frame clones alone and is incomplete. This sample carries 10,000 to 14,000 clones, 82% of them seen once, and the ten largest clones take about 10%. Comment on this clone: The target antigen is unknown.

Study findings and constraints: Partial responders receiving 0.1-3.0 mg/kg showed among the lowest clonal expansion.

Germline CDR1 and CDR2: SEHNR and FQNEAQ (reference sequence). J was trimmed by 6 bases and V by 4 bases; bases with no gene match: 6. The CDR3 totals 14 residues. This TCR was recovered from an adult with an advanced solid tumor such as melanoma, head and neck, liver or kidney cancer. The input for sequencing was CD4+ or CD8+ T cells sorted from blood, taken in a trial of the OX40 agonist ivuxolimab. V usage is TRBV7-9 and J usage is TRBJ1-5; 7 bases agree with TRBD1. CDR3: CASSSGQAPQPQHF. The CDR3 bases are TGTGCCAGCAGCTCAGGACAGGCCCCTCAGCCCCAGCATTTT.